This is a list of T cell receptor beta chains from one sample in a study of control samples from healthy donors and cancer patients. Sequenced by immunoSEQ multiplex PCR; TCRdb stores in-frame clones only, minus some. The data show roughly 88,000 clones, roughly nine tenths seen once. The material sequenced was blood. These TCRs come from a man in his fifties in good health. Both conserved end residues are part of each CDR3. The D gene is left open where the match is weak. Clone size is shown for a subset of rows, as once, few, many or a class of expanded clone.

15	TRBV9	TRBD1	NA	TRBJ1-3	CASSARTGSGNTIYF	TGTGCCAGCAGCGCTAGGACAGGCTCTGGAAACACCATATATTTT
14	TRBV2	NA	few	TRBJ1-1	CASRRAGGNTEAFF	TGTGCCAGCCGGAGAGCAGGAGGAAACACTGAAGCTTTCTTT
14	TRBV4-1	NA	NA	TRBJ1-4	CASSRTATNEKLFF	TGCGCCAGCAGTCGGACAGCAACTAATGAAAAACTGTTTTTT
16	TRBV19	TRBD1	NA	TRBJ1-4	CASTSRPTGANEKLFF	TGTGCCAGTACCTCAAGACCGACAGGGGCAAATGAAAAACTGTTTTTT
13	TRBV6-4	NA	NA	TRBJ2-3	CASSRLDGDTQYF	TGTGCCAGCAGTCGCCTTGATGGAGATACGCAGTATTTT
11	TRBV10-3	NA	NA	TRBJ2-7	CAISAVHEQYF	TGTGCCATCAGTGCCGTTCATGAGCAGTACTTC
13	TRBV6-6	NA	NA	TRBJ1-1	CASSSSDSIEAFF	TGTGCCAGCAGTTCTAGCGATTCGATAGAAGCTTTCTTT
13	TRBV18	NA	once	TRBJ1-1	CASSPRGKWEAFF	TGTGCCAGCTCACCTAGGGGGAAGTGGGAAGCTTTCTTT
14	TRBV5-1	TRBD1	NA	TRBJ1-3	CASSGTDGGNTIYF	TGCGCCAGCAGCGGGACAGACGGAGGAAACACCATATATTTT
15	TRBV27	TRBD1	NA	TRBJ2-7	CASSRVTGGSYEQYF	TGTGCCAGCAGTCGGGTGACAGGGGGCTCCTACGAGCAGTACTTC
12	TRBV10-3	NA	NA	TRBJ1-1	CAISGGDTEAFF	TGTGCCATCAGTGGGGGGGACACTGAAGCTTTCTTT
15	TRBV12-5	NA	NA	TRBJ1-5	CASGHTVELTEPQHF	TGTGCTAGTGGACATACCGTTGAGCTCACGGAGCCCCAGCATTTT
11	TRBV6-6	NA	NA	TRBJ1-5	CASSYSRGWHF	TGTGCCAGCAGTTACTCGAGGGGGTGGCATTTT
13	TRBV19	NA	once	TRBJ1-3	CASTAYGGNTIYF	TGTGCCAGTACGGCCTACGGCGGAAACACCATATATTTT
12	TRBV2	NA	NA	TRBJ1-5	CASRDTHQPQHF	TGTGCCAGCAGGGACACACATCAGCCCCAGCATTTT
13	TRBV7-9	NA	NA	TRBJ1-3	CASSFQEGGTIYF	TGTGCCAGCAGCTTCCAGGAGGGGGGCACCATATATTTT
16	TRBV4-3	NA	NA	TRBJ2-1	CASSPGGPSSYNEQFF	TGCGCCAGCAGCCCCGGGGGTCCGAGCTCCTACAATGAGCAGTTCTTC
12	TRBV3-1/TRBV3-2	NA	few	TRBJ1-2	CASSITGLGYTF	TGTGCCAGCAGCATAACAGGGCTAGGCTACACCTTC
11	TRBV20-1	NA	NA	TRBJ2-3	CSAREDDTQYF	TGCAGTGCTAGAGAGGATGATACGCAGTATTTT
14	TRBV14	NA	NA	TRBJ1-1	CASSQEGLATEAFF	TGTGCCAGCAGCCAAGAGGGTTTAGCCACTGAAGCTTTCTTT
16	TRBV7-2	TRBD1	NA	TRBJ1-3	CASAAGGVLRGNTIYF	TGTGCCAGCGCCGCAGGGGGGGTTTTACGTGGAAACACCATATATTTT